These T cell receptor beta chains were read from a single sample in a study of radiotherapy plus CTLA-4 blockade in lung cancer. Measured with immunoSEQ multiplex PCR; TCRdb has only the in-frame clones, and not every one. This table holds tens of thousands of clones, 77% found once. Source: peripheral blood, taken from a patient treated with radiotherapy plus ipilimumab. Receptor source: a human donor with non-small cell lung cancer whose response to radiotherapy plus ipilimumab could not be evaluated. Both conserved end residues are part of each CDR3. The order of the fields is D gene, clone size, V gene, J gene, CDR3 protein, CDR3 DNA. D genes are given only for firm matches. Clone size appears in some rows only: once, few, many, or a class for an expanded clone.

.	.	TRBV5-5	TRBJ1-1	CASSSTGTYTEAFF	TGTGCCAGCAGCAGTACGGGGACATACACTGAAGCTTTCTTT
.	.	TRBV4-2	TRBJ1-4	CASSLDRINEKLFF	TGTGCCAGCAGCCTTGACAGAATTAATGAAAAACTGTTTTTT
.	.	TRBV5-6	TRBJ2-3	CASSLGDLTDTQYF	TGTGCCAGCAGCTTGGGGGACTTAACAGATACGCAGTATTTT
.	.	TRBV10-3	TRBJ2-7	CAISESGSHEQYF	TGTGCCATCAGTGAGTCGGGCAGCCACGAGCAGTACTTC
.	.	TRBV29-1	TRBJ1-4	CSVLQGTNEKLFF	TGCAGCGTGCTACAGGGTACTAATGAAAAACTGTTTTTT
.	.	TRBV6-5	TRBJ2-1	CASTMGAGAEQFF	TGTGCCAGCACAATGGGGGCGGGAGCTGAGCAGTTCTTC
.	.	TRBV7-8	TRBJ1-2	CASSLVEGRGYTF	TGTGCCAGCAGCTTAGTGGAGGGAAGGGGCTACACCTTC
TRBD1	few	TRBV5-1	TRBJ2-7	CASSPRGIASYEQYF	TGCGCCAGCAGCCCCAGGGGGATCGCCTCCTACGAGCAGTACTTC
.	.	TRBV18	TRBJ1-1	CASSPPGGGNTEAFF	TGTGCCAGCTCACCACCCGGGGGAGGCAACACTGAAGCTTTCTTT
TRBD1	.	TRBV2	TRBJ1-5	CASILDRDQPQHF	TGTGCCAGCATCCTGGACAGGGATCAGCCCCAGCATTTT
TRBD2	.	TRBV9	TRBJ2-3	CASSVGSSGEADTQYF	TGTGCCAGCAGCGTAGGATCAAGCGGGGAAGCAGATACGCAGTATTTT
TRBD1	.	TRBV7-2	TRBJ2-3	CASSLEGALDTQYF	TGTGCCAGCAGCTTAGAGGGGGCCTTAGATACGCAGTATTTT
.	.	TRBV18	TRBJ2-1	CASSPPSVYNEQFF	TGTGCCAGCTCACCACCTTCAGTATACAATGAGCAGTTCTTC
.	.	TRBV18	TRBJ2-7	CASSPPQGGGASHEQYF	TGTGCCAGCTCACCACCCCAGGGTGGGGGCGCATCCCACGAGCAGTACTTC
TRBD2	once	TRBV7-2	TRBJ2-1	CASSFGTGTSGTNEQFF	TGTGCCAGCAGCTTCGGAACCGGGACTAGCGGGACAAATGAGCAGTTCTTC
TRBD1	once	TRBV5-4	TRBJ2-5	CASSWGGGQGEYF	TGTGCCAGCAGCTGGGGGGGTGGACAGGGGGAGTACTTC
.	.	TRBV7-8	TRBJ1-1	CASSLGRRGNTEAFF	TGTGCCAGCAGCTTAGGACGTAGGGGGAACACTGAAGCTTTCTTT
TRBD1	.	TRBV19	TRBJ2-3	CASSTFGTGKNTDTQYF	TGTGCCAGTAGTACCTTCGGGACAGGGAAAAACACAGATACGCAGTATTTT
.	.	TRBV2	TRBJ1-3	CASGKLSGNTIYF	TGTGCCAGCGGCAAATTGTCAGGAAACACCATATATTTT
.	.	TRBV7-2	TRBJ1-2	CASSFESYGGYTF	TGTGCCAGCAGCTTCGAAAGTTACGGTGGCTACACCTTC
.	.	TRBV7-2	TRBJ1-5	CASSPGAGLSNQPQHF	TGTGCCAGCAGCCCGGGAGCGGGACTCAGCAATCAGCCCCAGCATTTT
TRBD1	.	TRBV9	TRBJ2-1	CASSAGQGAYNEQFF	TGTGCCAGCAGCGCGGGACAGGGGGCATACAATGAGCAGTTCTTC
TRBD1	few	TRBV6-5	TRBJ2-7	CASRETGGVYEQYF	TGTGCCAGCAGGGAGACAGGGGGCGTATACGAGCAGTACTTC
.	.	TRBV5-6	TRBJ1-2	CASSGRARLSYGYTF	TGTGCCAGCAGCGGTCGAGCCAGGCTAAGCTATGGCTACACCTTC
.	.	TRBV7-9	TRBJ1-3	CARGGVYTIYF	TGTGCCAGGGGGGGGGTTTACACCATATATTTT
TRBD1	.	TRBV7-8	TRBJ1-5	CASSYGTVSGQPQHF	TGTGCCAGCAGCTATGGGACAGTGTCCGGTCAGCCCCAGCATTTT
.	.	TRBV6-1	TRBJ2-7	CASVTAGPFEQYF	TGTGCCAGCGTGACAGCTGGACCCTTCGAGCAGTACTTC
TRBD1	once	TRBV5-7	TRBJ1-2	CASSRRGQFGYTF	TGTGCCAGCAGCCGCAGGGGGCAGTTTGGCTACACCTTC
TRBD1	.	TRBV5-6	TRBJ2-7	CASSLGAGGPYEQYF	TGTGCCAGCAGCTTGGGGGCAGGGGGTCCCTACGAGCAGTACTTC
TRBD1	few	TRBV10-3	TRBJ1-3	CAISDQGVSGNTIYF	TGTGCCATCAGTGACCAGGGGGTCTCTGGAAACACCATATATTTT
.	once	TRBV6-5	TRBJ1-2	CATKGTVLYGYTF	TGTGCCACCAAGGGGACTGTACTCTATGGCTACACCTTC